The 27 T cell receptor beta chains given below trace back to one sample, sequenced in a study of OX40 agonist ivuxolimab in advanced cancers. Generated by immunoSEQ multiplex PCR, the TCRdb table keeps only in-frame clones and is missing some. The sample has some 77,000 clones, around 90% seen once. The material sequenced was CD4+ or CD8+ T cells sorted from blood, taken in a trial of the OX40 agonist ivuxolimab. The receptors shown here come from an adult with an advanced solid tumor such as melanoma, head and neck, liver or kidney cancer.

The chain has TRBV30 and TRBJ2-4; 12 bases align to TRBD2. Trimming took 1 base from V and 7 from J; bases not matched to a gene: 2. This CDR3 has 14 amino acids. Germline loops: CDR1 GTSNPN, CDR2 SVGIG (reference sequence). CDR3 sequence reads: CAWSAGLAGNIQYF. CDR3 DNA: TGTGCCTGGAGTGCCGGACTAGCGGGGAACATTCAGTACTTC. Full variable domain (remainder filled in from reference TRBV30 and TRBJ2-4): SQTIHQWPATLVQPVGSPLSLECTVEGTSNPNLYWYRQAAGRGLQLLFYSVGIGQISSEVPQNLSASRPQDRQFILSSKKLLLSDSGFYLCAWSAGLAGNIQYFGAGTRLSVL.

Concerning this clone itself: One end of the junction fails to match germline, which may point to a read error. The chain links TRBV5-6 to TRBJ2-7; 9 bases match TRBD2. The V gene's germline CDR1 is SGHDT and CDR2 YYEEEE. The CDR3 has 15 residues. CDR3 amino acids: CANSLPSGITYEQYF. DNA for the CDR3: TGTGCCAACAGCTTGCCTAGCGGGATTACCTACGAGCAGTACTTC.

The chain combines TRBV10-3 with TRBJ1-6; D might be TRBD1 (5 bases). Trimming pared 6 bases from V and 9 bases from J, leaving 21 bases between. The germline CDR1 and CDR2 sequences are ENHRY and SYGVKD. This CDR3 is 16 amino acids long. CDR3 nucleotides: TGTGCCATCAGCGAGCAGGGTTTAAACTCGGGTTCACCCCTCCACTTT. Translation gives CAISEQGLNSGSPLHF.

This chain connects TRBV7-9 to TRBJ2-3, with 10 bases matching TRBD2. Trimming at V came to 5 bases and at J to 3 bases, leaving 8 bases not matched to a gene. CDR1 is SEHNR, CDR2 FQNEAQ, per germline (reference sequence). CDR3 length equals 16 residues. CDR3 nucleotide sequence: TGTGCCAGCAGCGGGTCTAGCGGGGGAGGTACAGATACGCAGTATTTT. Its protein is CASSGSSGGGTDTQYF.

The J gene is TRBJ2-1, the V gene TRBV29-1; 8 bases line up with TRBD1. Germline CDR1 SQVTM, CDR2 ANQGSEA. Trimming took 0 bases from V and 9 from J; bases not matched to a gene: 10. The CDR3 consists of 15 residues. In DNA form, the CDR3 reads TGCAGCGTTGAAGAAACAGGGGGTAGGCACGTTGAGCAGTTCTTC. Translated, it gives CSVEETGGRHVEQFF.

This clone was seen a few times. CDR3 in amino acids: CASSLTGDTQYF. CDR3 sequence (DNA): TGTGCCAGCAGCTTAACGGGGGATACGCAGTATTTT. The V call is TRBV7-3, the J call TRBJ2-3; unclear D gene. CDR3 length: 12 residues. Germline lookup yields CDR1 SGHTA and CDR2 FQGTGA. Trimming took off 0 bases at V and 6 bases at J, with 4 bases between the two ends.

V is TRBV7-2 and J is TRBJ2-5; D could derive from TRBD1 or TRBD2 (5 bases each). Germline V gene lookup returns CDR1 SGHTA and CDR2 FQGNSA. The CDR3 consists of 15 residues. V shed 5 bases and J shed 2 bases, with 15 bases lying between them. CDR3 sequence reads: CASSQRPGQQETQYF. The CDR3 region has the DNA TGTGCCAGCAGCCAAAGACCGGGGCAGCAAGAGACCCAGTACTTC.

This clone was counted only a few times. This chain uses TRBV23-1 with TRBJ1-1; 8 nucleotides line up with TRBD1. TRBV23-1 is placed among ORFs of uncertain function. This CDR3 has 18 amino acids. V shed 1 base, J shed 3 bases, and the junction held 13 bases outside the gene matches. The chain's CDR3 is CASSQFPYTTGGDTEAFF. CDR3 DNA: TGCGCCAGCAGTCAATTCCCCTACACAACAGGGGGGGACACTGAAGCTTTCTTT.

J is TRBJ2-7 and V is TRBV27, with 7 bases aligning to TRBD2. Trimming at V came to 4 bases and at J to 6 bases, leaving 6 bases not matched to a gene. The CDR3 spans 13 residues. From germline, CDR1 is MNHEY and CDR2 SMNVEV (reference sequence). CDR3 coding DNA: TGTGCCAGCAGTTCCACTAGCGAGGGCGAGCAGTACTTC. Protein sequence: CASSSTSEGEQYF.

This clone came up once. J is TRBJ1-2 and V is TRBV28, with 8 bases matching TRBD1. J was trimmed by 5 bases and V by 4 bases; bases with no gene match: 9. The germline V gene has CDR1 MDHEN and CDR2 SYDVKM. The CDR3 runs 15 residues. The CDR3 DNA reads TGTGCCAGCAGTTCAACAGGGGGAAAAGATTATGGCTACACCTTC. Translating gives CASSSTGGKDYGYTF.

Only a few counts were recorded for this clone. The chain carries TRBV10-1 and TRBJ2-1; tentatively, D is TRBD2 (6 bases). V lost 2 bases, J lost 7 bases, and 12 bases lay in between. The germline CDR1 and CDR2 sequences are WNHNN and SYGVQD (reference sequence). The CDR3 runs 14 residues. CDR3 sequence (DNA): TGCGCCAGCAGTGAGGGAGGGATGAAAAATGAGCAGTTCTTC. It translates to CASSEGGMKNEQFF.

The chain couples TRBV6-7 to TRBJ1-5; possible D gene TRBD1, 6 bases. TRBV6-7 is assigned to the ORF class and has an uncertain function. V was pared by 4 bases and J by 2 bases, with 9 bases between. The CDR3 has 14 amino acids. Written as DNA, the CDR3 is TGTGCCAGCAGTTCCAACAGGGGCAATCAGCCCCAGCATTTT. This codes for CASSSNRGNQPQHF.

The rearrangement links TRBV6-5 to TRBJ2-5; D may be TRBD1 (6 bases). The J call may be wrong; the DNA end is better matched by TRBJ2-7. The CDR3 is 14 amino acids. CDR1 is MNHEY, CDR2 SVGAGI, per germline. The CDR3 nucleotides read TGTGCCAGCAGTCGACTGAAACAGGGTGGCGAGCAGTACTTC. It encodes CASSRLKQGGEQYF.

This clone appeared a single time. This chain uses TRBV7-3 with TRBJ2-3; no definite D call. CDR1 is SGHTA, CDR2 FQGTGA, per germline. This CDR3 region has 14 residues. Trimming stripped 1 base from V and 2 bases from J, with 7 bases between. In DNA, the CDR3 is TGTGCCAGCAGCTTAAGCCAGCCCACAGATACGCAGTATTTT. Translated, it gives CASSLSQPTDTQYF.

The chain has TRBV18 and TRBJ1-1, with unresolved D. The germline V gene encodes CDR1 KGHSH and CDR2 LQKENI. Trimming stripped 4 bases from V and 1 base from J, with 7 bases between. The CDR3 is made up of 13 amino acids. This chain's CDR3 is CASSRKGNTEAFF. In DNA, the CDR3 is TGTGCCAGCTCACGGAAAGGGAACACTGAAGCTTTCTTT.

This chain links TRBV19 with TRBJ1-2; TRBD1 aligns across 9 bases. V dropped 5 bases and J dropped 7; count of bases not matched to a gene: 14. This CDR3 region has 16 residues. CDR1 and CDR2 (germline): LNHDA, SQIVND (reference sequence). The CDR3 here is CASSANSGTGRVGYTF. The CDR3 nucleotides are TGTGCCAGTAGTGCTAACTCCGGGACAGGGAGGGTTGGCTACACCTTC.

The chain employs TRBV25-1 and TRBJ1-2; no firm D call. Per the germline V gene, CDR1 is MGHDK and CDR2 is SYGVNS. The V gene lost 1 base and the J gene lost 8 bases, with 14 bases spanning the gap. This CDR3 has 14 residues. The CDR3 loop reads CASSEFRTRKGYTF. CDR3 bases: TGTGCCAGCAGTGAATTCCGGACCCGAAAGGGCTACACCTTC.

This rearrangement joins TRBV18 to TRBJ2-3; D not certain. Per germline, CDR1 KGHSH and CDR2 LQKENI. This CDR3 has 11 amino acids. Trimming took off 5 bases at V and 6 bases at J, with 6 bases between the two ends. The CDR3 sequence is CASSRVDTQYF. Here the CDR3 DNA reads TGTGCCAGCTCAAGGGTGGATACGCAGTATTTT.

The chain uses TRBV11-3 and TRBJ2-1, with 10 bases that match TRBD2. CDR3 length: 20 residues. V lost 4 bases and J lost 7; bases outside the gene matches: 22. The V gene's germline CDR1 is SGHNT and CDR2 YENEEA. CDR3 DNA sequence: TGTGCCAGCAGCTCCGGTTTCCCTAGCGGGAGTTCGAGAATTGGGAATGAGCAGTTCTTC. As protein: CASSSGFPSGSSRIGNEQFF.

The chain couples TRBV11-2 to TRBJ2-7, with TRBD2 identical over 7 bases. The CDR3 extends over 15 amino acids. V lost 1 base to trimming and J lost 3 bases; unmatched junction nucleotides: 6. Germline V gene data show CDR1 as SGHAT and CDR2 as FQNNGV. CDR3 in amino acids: CASSLVFGGSYEQYF. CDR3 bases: TGTGCCAGCAGCTTAGTATTCGGCGGGAGCTACGAGCAGTACTTC.

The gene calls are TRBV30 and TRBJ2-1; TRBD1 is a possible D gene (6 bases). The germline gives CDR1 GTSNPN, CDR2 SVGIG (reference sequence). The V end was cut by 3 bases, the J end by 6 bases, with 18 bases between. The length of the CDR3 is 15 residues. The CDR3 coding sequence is TGTGCCTGGAGCCAGGGGCTTCTAGCCCGCAATGAGCAGTTCTTC. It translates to CAWSQGLLARNEQFF.

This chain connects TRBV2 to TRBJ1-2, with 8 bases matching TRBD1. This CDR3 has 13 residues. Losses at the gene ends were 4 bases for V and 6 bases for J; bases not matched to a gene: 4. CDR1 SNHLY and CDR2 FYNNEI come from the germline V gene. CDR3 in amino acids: CASSGTGRDGYTF. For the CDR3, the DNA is TGTGCCAGCAGTGGGACAGGGCGGGATGGCTACACCTTC.

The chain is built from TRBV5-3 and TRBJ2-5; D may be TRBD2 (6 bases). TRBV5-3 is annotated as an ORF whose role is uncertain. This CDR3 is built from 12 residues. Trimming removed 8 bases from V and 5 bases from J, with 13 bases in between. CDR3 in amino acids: CASRRVGETQYF. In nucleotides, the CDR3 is TGTGCCAGCAGGAGGGTTGGGGAGACCCAGTACTTC.

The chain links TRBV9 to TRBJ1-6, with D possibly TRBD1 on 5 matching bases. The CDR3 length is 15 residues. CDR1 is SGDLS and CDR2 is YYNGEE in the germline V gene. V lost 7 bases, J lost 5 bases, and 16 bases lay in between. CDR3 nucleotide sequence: TGTGCCAGCCGCCGGGGGGGGGAGAATAATTCACCCCTCCACTTT. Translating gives CASRRGGENNSPLHF.

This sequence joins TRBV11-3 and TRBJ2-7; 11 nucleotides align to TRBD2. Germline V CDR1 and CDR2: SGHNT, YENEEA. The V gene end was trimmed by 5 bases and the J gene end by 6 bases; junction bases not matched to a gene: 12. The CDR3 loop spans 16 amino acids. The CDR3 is CASSRVTSGSGIEQYF. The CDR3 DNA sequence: TGTGCCAGCAGCCGGGTCACTAGCGGGAGTGGGATCGAGCAGTACTTC.

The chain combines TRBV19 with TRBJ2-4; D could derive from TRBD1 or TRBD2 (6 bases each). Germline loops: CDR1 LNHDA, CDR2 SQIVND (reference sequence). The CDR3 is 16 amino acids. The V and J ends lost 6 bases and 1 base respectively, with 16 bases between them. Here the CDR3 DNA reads TGTGCCAGTAGGGCGGGACACCCTGAGGCCAAAAACATTCAGTACTTC. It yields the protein CASRAGHPEAKNIQYF.

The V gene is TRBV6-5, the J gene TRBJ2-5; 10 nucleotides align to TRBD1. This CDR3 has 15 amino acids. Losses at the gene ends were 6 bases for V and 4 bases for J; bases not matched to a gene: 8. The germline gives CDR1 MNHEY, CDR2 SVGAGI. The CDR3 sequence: CASRRETGGLETQYF. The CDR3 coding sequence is TGTGCCAGCAGGCGGGAGACAGGGGGCCTAGAGACCCAGTACTTC.